This T cell receptor (beta chain) was identified during a study of cytomegalovirus exposure and HLA in healthy donors. The germline V gene has CDR1 LGHNA and CDR2 YSLEER. The CDR3 loop spans 15 amino acids. The V and J ends lost 1 base and 1 base, in that order; junction bases with no gene match: 2. Comment on this clone: What it binds is not known.

Assay: immunoSEQ multiplex PCR; the TCRdb copy retains only in-frame clones and omits some. The sample yields tens of thousands of clones, 91% seen once. Study results and limitations: It was found in a later analysis that first-cohort TCR clusters tended to co-occur in the 100 to 150 validation repertoires. Among the CMV-associated chains, a few were confirmed in vitro as specific for CMV antigens. Overall, approximately 180 TCR beta chains were annotated as cytomegalovirus-associated.

The donors were members of the roughly 120-subject validation cohort (separate from the roughly 700-subject first cohort). Sequenced material: PBMCs. This clonotype was sampled from a young woman in good health and CMV-seronegative. The V and J genes are TRBV4-3 and TRBJ1-1; 8 bases match TRBD1. The CDR3 nucleotides are TGCGCCAGCAGCCAAGGAGGACAGGGGAACACTGAAGCTTTCTTT. Amino acids: CASSQGGQGNTEAFF.